The TCR beta chain described here comes from a study of cytomegalovirus exposure and HLA in healthy donors. The study's findings and limits: In vitro experiments confirmed that a few CMV-associated chains were specific for CMV antigens. Cytomegalovirus-associated status was assigned to some 160 TCR beta chains. Despite most TCR sequences being rare, some public TCRs occurred in many donors. It was assumed in the presence/absence analyses that sequencing depth was roughly uniform across donors.

The germline gives CDR1 MDHEN, CDR2 SYDVKM. Trimming cost V 10 bases and J 7 bases; bases outside gene matches: 6. CDR3 length: 13 residues. A remark on this clone: Antigen: not known.

Researchers ran the PCR with 60 Vbeta and 13 Jbeta primers. Here immunoSEQ multiplex PCR was the method, and the copy in TCRdb shows in-frame clones only, minus some. The sample has about 94,000 clones; 76% are singletons. This TCR came from a male donor in good health and CMV-seronegative. The chain combines TRBV28 with TRBJ1-4; TRBD1 matches at 10 bases. The sequencing input was PBMCs. The CDR3 region is CATSGTGAEKLFF. The CDR3, as DNA: TGTGCCACCTCCGGGACAGGGGCTGAAAAACTGTTTTTT. The whole variable domain, remainder taken from reference TRBV28 and TRBJ1-4, is DVKVTQSSRYLVKRTGEKVFLECVQDMDHENMFWYRQDPGLGLRLIYFSYDVKMKEKGDIPEGYSVSREKKERFSLILESASTNQTSMYLCATSGTGAEKLFFGSGTQLSVL.